This T cell receptor beta chain derives from a study of shared clonotypes between healthy human individuals. Profiling relied on immunoSEQ multiplex PCR, and the TCRdb table lists in-frame clones only, not all of them. The sample has 2.5 million or so clones, more than 80% seen once; the top ten hold about 0.13%. The count of this clone is one. With 0 bases removed from V and 1 base from J, the gap between germline ends came to 10 bases. The germline V gene has CDR1 SGDLS and CDR2 YYNGEE. The CDR3 extends over 15 amino acids. Input material: naive CD4+ T cells sorted from blood. Subset here: CD45RA+ positively selected. The TCR sequence derives from a man aged 18-30 years in good health. The V and J genes are TRBV9 and TRBJ2-5; perhaps TRBD2 as D (6 bases). The CDR3 region has the DNA TGTGCCAGCAGCGTAGCTCTAGCGCCCCAAGAGACCCAGTACTTC. Its protein product is CASSVALAPQETQYF.